Sequencing of this T cell receptor (beta chain) was carried out in a study of OX40 agonist ivuxolimab in advanced cancers. This CDR3 region has 17 residues. V was pared by 1 base and J by 0 bases, with 9 bases of the junction left unmatched. CDR1 and CDR2 (germline): LNHDA, SQIVND (reference sequence). Libraries were prepared by immunoSEQ multiplex PCR; TCRdb keeps only in-frame clonotypes and omits some of them. The data show approximately 66,000 clones, just over 85% seen once. In its sample, this clone was seen a few times. The sequence was obtained from an adult with an advanced solid tumor such as melanoma, head and neck, liver or kidney cancer. The V gene is TRBV19, the J gene TRBJ2-7, with 7 bases fitting TRBD1. This specimen was CD4+ or CD8+ T cells sorted from blood, taken in a trial of the OX40 agonist ivuxolimab. CDR3 sequence: CASSIGDRVGRSYEQYF. CDR3 sequence (DNA): TGTGCCAGTAGTATAGGAGACAGGGTGGGTCGCTCCTACGAGCAGTACTTC.